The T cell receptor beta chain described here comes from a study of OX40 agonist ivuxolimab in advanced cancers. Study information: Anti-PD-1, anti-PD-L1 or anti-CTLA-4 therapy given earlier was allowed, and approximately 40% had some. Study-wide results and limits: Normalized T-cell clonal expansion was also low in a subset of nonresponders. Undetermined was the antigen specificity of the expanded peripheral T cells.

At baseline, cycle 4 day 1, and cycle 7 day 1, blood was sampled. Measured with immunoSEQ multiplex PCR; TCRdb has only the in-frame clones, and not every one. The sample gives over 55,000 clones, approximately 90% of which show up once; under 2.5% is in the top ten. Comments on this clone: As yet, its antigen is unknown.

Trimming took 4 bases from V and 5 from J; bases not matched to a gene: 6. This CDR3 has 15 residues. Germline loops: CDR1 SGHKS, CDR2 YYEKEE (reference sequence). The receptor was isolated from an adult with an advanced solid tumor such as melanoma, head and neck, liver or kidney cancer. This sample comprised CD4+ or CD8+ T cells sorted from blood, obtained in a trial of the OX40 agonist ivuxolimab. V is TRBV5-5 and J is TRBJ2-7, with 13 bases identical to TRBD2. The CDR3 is CASSARTSGSHEQYF. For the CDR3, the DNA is TGTGCCAGCAGCGCTAGGACTAGCGGGAGCCACGAGCAGTACTTC.